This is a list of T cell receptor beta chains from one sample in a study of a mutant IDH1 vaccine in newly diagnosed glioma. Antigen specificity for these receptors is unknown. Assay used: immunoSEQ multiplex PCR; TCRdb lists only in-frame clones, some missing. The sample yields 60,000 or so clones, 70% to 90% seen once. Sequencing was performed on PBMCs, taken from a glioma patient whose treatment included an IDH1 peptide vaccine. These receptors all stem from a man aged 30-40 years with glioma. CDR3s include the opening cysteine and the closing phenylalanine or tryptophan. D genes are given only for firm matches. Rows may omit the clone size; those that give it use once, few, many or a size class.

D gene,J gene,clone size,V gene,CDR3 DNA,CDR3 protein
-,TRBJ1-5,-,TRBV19,TGTGCCAGTCGGGAGGGGGGATCGAATCAGCCCCAGCATTTT,CASREGGSNQPQHF
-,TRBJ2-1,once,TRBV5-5,TGTGCCAGCAGCCCCCGGAGCTCATACAATGAGCAGTTCTTC,CASSPRSSYNEQFF
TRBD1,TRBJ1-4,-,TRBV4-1,TGCGCCAGCACCCGGGACAGATCTAATGAAAAACTGTTTTTT,CASTRDRSNEKLFF
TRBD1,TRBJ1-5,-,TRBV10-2,TGCGCCAGCAGTAGCGACACAGGGGCCGCGAGGGGTGTAAATCAGCCCCAGCATTTT,CASSSDTGAARGVNQPQHF
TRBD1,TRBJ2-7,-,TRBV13,TGTGCCAGCAGTTACAGGGGGCTGGGTTCCTCTTCCTACGAGCAGTACTTC,CASSYRGLGSSSYEQYF
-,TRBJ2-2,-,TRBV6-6,TGTGCCAGCAGTCGGGCCAGTTACACCGGGGAGCTGTTTTTT,CASSRASYTGELFF
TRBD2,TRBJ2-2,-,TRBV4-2,TGTGCCAGCCACGGAGCGGGGGCGAACACCGGGGAGCTGTTTTTT,CASHGAGANTGELFF
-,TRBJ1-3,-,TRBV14,TGTGCCAGCAGCCAAGTAGGATTCTCTGGAAACACCATATATTTT,CASSQVGFSGNTIYF
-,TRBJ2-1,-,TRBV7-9,TGTGCCAGCAGCAAAAGGGGGACTACCTACAATGAGCAGTTCTTC,CASSKRGTTYNEQFF
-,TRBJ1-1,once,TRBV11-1,TGTGCCAGCAGCCCGAGCAAAGAAACTAACACTGAAGCTTTCTTT,CASSPSKETNTEAFF
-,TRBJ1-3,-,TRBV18,TGTGCCAGCTCACCGGCAAGGGGCGCTGGAAACACCATATATTTT,CASSPARGAGNTIYF
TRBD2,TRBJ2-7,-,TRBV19,TGTGCCAGTAGTATACTAGCGGGGTCCGAGCAGTACTTC,CASSILAGSEQYF
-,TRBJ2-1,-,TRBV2,TGTGCCAGCAGTGAGATGGGGGGCTCCTACAATGAGCAGTTCTTC,CASSEMGGSYNEQFF
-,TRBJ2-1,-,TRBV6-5,TGTGCCAGCAGCAATAGTGAGAATGAGCAGTTCTTC,CASSNSENEQFF
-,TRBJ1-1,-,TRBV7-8,TGTGCCAGCAGCTTCCAATTCCGGGCTTTGAACACTGAAGCTTTCTTT,CASSFQFRALNTEAFF
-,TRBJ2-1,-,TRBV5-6,TGTGCCAGCAGCTTGGAGACAGGGAGGGTGCGGTACAATGAGCAGTTCTTC,CASSLETGRVRYNEQFF
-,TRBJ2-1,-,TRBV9,TGTGCCAGCAGCGTATTTATGCTCTTC,CASSVFMLF
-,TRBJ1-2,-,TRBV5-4,TGTGCCAGCAGCTTGGCCTTGTTCGATGGCTACACCTTC,CASSLALFDGYTF
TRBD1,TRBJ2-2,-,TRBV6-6,TGTGCCAGCAGTTTGGGGACAGCGAACACCGGGGAGCTGTTTTTT,CASSLGTANTGELFF
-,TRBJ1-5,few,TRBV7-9,TGTGCCAGCAGCTCGACACTGGGCCCGAATCAGCCCCAGCATTTT,CASSSTLGPNQPQHF
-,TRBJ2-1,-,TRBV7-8,TGTGCCAGCAGCCCTTATACTCAGGGGAGCTCCTACAATGAGCAGTTCTTC,CASSPYTQGSSYNEQFF
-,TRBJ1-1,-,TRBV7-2,TGTGCCAGCAGCTCACACCGGACAATGAACACTGAAGCTTTCTTT,CASSSHRTMNTEAFF